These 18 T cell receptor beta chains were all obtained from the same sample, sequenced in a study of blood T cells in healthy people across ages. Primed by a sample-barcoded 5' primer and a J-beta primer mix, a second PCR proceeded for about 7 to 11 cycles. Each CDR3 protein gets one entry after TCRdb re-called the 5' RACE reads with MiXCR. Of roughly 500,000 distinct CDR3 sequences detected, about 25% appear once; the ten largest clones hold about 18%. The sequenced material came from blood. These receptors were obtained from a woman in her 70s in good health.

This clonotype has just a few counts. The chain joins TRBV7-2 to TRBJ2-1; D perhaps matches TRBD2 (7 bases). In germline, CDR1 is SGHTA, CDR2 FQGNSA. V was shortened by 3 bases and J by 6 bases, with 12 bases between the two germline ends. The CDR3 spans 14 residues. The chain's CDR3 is CASSFPGGVNEQFF. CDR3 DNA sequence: TGTGCCAGCAGCTTTCCGGGGGGCGTCAATGAGCAGTTCTTC. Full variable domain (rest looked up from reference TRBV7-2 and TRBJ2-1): GAGVSQSPSNKVTEKGKDVELRCDPISGHTALYWYRQSLGQGLEFLIYFQGNSAPDKSGLPSDRFSAERTGGSVSTLTIQRTQQEDSAVYLCASSFPGGVNEQFFGPGTRLTVL.

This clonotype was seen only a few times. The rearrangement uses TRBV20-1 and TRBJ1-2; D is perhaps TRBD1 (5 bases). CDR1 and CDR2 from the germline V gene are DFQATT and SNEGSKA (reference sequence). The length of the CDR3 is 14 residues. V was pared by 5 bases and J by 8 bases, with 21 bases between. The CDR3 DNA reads TGCAGTGCTTCTAACCCCACAGGCCCTTGGGGCTACACCTTC. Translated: CSASNPTGPWGYTF.

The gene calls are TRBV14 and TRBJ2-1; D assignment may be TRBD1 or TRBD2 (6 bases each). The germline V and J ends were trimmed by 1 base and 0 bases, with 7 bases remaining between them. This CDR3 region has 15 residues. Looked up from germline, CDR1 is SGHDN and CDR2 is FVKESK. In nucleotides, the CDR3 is TGTGCCAGCAGCCAAGCGGGGGCCTCCTACAATGAGCAGTTCTTC. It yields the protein CASSQAGASYNEQFF.

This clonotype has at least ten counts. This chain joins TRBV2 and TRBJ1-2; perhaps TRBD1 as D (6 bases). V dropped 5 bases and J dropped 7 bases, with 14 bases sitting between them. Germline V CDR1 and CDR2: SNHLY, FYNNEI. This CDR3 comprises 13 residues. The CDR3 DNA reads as TGTGCCAGCAGTCCTACAGGGAGGGGTGGCTACACCTTC. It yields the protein CASSPTGRGGYTF. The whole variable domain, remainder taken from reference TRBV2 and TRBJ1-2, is EPEVTQTPSHQVTQMGQEVILRCVPISNHLYFYWYRQILGQKVEFLVSFYNNEISEKSEIFDDQFSVERPDGSNFTLKIRSTKLEDSAMYFCASSPTGRGGYTFGSGTRLTVV.

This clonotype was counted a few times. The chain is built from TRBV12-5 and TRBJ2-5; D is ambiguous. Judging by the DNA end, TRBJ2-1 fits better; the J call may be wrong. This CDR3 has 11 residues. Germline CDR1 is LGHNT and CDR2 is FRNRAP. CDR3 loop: CASGLVMEQFF. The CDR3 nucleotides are TGTGCTAGTGGTTTGGTAATGGAGCAGTTCTTC.

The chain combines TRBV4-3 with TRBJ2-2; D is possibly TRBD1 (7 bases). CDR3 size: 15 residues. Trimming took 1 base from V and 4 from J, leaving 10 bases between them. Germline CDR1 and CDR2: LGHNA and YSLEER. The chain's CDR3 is CASSQGQGGTGELFF. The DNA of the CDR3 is TGCGCCAGCAGCCAAGGACAGGGAGGCACCGGGGAGCTGTTTTTT.

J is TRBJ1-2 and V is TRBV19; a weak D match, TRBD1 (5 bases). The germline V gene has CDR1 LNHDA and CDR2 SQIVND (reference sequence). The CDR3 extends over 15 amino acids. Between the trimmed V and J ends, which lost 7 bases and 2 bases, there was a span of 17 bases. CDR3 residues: CASTPGGGSNYGYTF. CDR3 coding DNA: TGTGCCAGTACTCCCGGGGGAGGCTCGAACTATGGCTACACCTTC.

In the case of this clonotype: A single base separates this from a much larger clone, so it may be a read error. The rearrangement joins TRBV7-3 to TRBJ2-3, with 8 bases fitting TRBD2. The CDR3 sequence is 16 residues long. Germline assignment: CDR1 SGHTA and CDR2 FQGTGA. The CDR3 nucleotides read TGTGCCAGCAGCTTACGGGCGGGGGGAAGGACAGATACGCGGTATTTT. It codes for CASSLRAGGRTDTRYF.

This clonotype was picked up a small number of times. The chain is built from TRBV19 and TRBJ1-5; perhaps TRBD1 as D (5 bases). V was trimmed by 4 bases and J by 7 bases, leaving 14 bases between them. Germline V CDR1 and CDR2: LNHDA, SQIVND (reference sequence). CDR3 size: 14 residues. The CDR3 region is CASSTSRWGQPQHF. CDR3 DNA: TGTGCCAGTAGTACATCTCGGTGGGGGCAGCCCCAGCATTTT.

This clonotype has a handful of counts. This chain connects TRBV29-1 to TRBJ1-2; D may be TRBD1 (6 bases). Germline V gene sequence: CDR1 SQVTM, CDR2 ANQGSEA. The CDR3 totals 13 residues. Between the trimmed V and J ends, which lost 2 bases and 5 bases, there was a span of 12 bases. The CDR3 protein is CSVEWGTGYGYTF. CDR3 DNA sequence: TGCAGCGTTGAATGGGGAACAGGGTATGGCTACACCTTC.

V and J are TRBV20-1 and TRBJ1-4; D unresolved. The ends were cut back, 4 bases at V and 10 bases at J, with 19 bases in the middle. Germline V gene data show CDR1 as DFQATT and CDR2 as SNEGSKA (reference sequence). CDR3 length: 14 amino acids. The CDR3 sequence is CSATDIKNDGKLFF. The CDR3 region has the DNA TGCAGTGCTACCGATATAAAGAACGACGGAAAACTGTTTTTT.

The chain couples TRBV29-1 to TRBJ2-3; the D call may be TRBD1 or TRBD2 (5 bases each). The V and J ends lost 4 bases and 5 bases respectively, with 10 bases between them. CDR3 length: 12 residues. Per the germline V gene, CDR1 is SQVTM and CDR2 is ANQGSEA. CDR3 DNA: TGCAGCGTTGGTGGGGGTGGAGATACGCAGTATTTT. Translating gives CSVGGGGDTQYF.

The CDR3 DNA sequence: TGTGCCAGCAGCGTAGCTAGCACCCCGTTTGAGACCCAGTACTTC. This gives the protein CASSVASTPFETQYF. The V and J genes are TRBV9 and TRBJ2-5, with D tentatively TRBD2 (5 bases). V dropped 0 bases and J dropped 5 bases, with 14 bases sitting between them. CDR1 and CDR2 from the germline V gene are SGDLS and YYNGEE. The CDR3 spans 15 residues.

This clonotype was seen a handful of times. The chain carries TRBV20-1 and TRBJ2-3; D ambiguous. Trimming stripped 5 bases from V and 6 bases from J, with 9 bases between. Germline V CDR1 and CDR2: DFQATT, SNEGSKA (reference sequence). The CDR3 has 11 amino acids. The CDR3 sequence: CSADLTDTQYF. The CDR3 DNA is TGCAGTGCTGACCTCACGGATACGCAGTATTTT.

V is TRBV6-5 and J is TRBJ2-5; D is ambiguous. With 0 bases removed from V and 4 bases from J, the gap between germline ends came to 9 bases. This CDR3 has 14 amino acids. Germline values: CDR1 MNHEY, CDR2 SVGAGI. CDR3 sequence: CASSYSRASETQYF. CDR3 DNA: TGTGCCAGCAGTTACTCTAGAGCTTCAGAGACCCAGTACTTC.

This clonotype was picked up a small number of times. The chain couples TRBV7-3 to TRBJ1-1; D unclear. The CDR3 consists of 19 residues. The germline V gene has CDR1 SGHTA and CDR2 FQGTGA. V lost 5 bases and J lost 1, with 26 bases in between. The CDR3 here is CASSLLPGASMGENTEAFF. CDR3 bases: TGTGCCAGCAGCCTACTCCCAGGAGCCAGCATGGGTGAGAACACTGAAGCTTTCTTT.

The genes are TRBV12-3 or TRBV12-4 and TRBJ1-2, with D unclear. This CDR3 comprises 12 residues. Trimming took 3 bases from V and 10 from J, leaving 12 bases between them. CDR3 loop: CASSFWVSAYTF. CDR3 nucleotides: TGTGCCAGCAGTTTTTGGGTCTCTGCCTACACCTTC.

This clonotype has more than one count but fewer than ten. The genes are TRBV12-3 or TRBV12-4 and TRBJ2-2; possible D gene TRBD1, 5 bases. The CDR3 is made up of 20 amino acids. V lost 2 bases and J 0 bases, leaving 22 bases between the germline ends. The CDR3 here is CASSLRSGNSNSANTGELFF. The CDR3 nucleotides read TGTGCCAGCAGTTTACGTTCAGGGAACAGTAACTCGGCGAACACCGGGGAGCTGTTTTTT.